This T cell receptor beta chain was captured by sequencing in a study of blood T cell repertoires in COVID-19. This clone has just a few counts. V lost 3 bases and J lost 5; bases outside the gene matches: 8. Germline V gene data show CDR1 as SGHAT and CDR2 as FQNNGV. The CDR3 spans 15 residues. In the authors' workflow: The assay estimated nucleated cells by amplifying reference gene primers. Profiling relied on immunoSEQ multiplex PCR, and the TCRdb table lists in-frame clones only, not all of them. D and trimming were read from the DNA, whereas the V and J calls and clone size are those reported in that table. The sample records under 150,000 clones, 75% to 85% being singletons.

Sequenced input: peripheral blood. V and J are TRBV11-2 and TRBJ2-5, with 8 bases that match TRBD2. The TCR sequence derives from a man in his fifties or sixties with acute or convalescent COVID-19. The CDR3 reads CASSFYGTSFETQYF. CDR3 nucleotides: TGTGCCAGCAGCTTTTACGGGACTAGTTTTGAGACCCAGTACTTC.